This T cell receptor (beta chain) was documented in a study of blood T cell repertoires in COVID-19. The CDR3 totals 13 residues. The V gene's germline CDR1 is MNHEY and CDR2 SVGAGI. Methods used by the authors: Reference gene primer amplification yielded estimated nucleated cell counts. Sequenced by immunoSEQ multiplex PCR; TCRdb stores in-frame clones only, minus some. V and J calls plus clone size are reproduced from that table; the DNA served to infer D and trimming. This table has 45,000 to 65,000 clones, roughly 76% appearing once. The genes are TRBV6-5 and TRBJ1-6; no firm D call. Material for sequencing was peripheral blood. The receptor was derived from a woman aged 60-70 years with acute or convalescent COVID-19. CDR3 sequence reads: CAHSGTDNSPLHF. The CDR3 DNA follows: TGTGCTCACTCAGGAACTGATAATTCACCCCTCCACTTT.